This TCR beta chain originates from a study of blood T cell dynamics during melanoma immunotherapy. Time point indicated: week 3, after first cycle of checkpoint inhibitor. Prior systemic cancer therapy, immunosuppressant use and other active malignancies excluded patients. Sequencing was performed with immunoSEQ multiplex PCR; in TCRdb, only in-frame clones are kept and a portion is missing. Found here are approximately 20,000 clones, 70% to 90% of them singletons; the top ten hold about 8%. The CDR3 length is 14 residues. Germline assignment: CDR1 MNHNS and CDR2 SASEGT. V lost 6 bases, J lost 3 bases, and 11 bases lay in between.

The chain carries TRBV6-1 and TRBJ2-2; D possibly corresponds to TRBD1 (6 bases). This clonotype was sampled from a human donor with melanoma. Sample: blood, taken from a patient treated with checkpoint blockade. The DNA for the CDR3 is TGTGCCAGCAGGTCGACAGGTGACACCGGGGAGCTGTTTTTT. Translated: CASRSTGDTGELFF.